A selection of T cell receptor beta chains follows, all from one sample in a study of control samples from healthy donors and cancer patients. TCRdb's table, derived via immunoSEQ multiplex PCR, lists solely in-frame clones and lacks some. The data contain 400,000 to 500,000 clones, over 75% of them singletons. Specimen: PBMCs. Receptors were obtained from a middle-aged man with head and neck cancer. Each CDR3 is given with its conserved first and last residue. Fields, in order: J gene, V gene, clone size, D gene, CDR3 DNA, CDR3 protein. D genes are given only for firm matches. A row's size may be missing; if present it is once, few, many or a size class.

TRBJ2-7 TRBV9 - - TGTGCCAGCAGCGTAGGGCAGGGAGGCGAGCAGTACTTC CASSVGQGGEQYF
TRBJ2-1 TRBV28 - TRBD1 TGTGCCAGCAGTGACTCGCGGGACAGGGAGCAGTTCTTC CASSDSRDREQFF
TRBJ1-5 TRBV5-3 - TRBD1 TGTGCCAGAAGCTCGGGGGGACGGACAGGGCGACAGCCCCAGCATTTT CARSSGGRTGRQPQHF
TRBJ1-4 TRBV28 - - TGTGCCAGCAGTTTAGACATCGCTAATGAAAAACTGTTTTTT CASSLDIANEKLFF
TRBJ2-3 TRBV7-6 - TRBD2 TGTGCCAGCAGCGTCACTAGCGGGAGGACAGATACGCAGTATTTT CASSVTSGRTDTQYF
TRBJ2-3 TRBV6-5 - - TGTGCCAGCAGCAAGTCCACAGATACGCAGTATTTT CASSKSTDTQYF
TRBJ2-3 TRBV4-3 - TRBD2 TGCGCCAGCAGCCCCGCAAGGGGAGGGGTCAAAACAGATACGCAGTATTTT CASSPARGGVKTDTQYF
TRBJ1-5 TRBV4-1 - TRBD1 TGCGCCAGCAGCCAAGATTGGGGACAGCGCAATCAGCCCCAGCATTTT CASSQDWGQRNQPQHF
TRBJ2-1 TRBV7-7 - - TGTGCTAGCAGCTCCCTCGGGGCAGGGGAGGATGAGCAGTTCTTC CASSSLGAGEDEQFF
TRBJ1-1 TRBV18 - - TGTGCCAGCTCAGATCAGGGGCTGAACACTGAAGCTTTCTTT CASSDQGLNTEAFF
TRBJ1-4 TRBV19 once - TGTGCCAGTAGTATCCTATCGGACGGACTTAATGAAAAACTGTTTTTT CASSILSDGLNEKLFF
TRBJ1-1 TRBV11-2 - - TGTGCCAGCAGCCCGCGACAGAAGAACACTGAAGCTTTCTTT CASSPRQKNTEAFF
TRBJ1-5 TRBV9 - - TGTGCCAGCAGCGTAGGTTTCGGGGGTCAGCCCCAGCATTTT CASSVGFGGQPQHF
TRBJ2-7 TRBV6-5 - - TGTGCCAGTTTTACAGAAAGCTCCTACGAGCAGTACTTC CASFTESSYEQYF
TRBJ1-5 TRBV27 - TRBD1 TGTGCCAGCAGTGCCGGGACAGGGGGCAATCAGCCCCAGCATTTT CASSAGTGGNQPQHF
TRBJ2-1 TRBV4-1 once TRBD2 TGCGCCAGCAGCTCTGTAGTAGCGGGAGGGTCGAATGAGCAGTTCTTC CASSSVVAGGSNEQFF
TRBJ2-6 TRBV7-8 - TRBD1 TGTGCCAGCCGGAGGACAGGGGTTCCACAGTCTGGGGCCAACGTCCTGACTTTC CASRRTGVPQSGANVLTF
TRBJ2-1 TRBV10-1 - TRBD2 TGCGCCAGCAGTGAGTCGAAGCGGGGGGGCTACAATGAGCAGTTCTTC CASSESKRGGYNEQFF
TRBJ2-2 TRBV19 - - TGTGCCAGTAGTTCCAGGGACACCGGGGAGCTGTTTTTT CASSSRDTGELFF
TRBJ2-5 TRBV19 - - TGTGCCAGTAGTATCTACAGGGAAGAGACCCAGTACTTC CASSIYREETQYF
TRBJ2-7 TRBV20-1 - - TGCAGTGCTAGTGTCGAGAGCTACGAGCAGTACTTC CSASVESYEQYF
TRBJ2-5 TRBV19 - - TGTGCCAGTAGTACAGGGCTGGTAGAGACCCAGTACTTC CASSTGLVETQYF
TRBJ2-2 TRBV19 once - TGTGCCAGTAGGGACGGGCGGGCAAGGACCGGGGAGCTGTTTTTT CASRDGRARTGELFF
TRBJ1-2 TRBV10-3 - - TGTGCCATCAGTGAGACTTTTGGGACCGCGGTTAGCTACACCTTC CAISETFGTAVSYTF
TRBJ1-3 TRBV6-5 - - TGTGCCAGCAGTCCCCAGAGCTCTGGAAACACCATATATTTT CASSPQSSGNTIYF
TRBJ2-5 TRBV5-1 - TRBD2 TGCGCCAGCAGCCAGACTAGCGTTGGGGTAGAGACCCAGTACTTC CASSQTSVGVETQYF
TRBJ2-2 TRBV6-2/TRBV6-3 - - TGTGCCAGCAGTTACCTTGCCGGGGAGCTGTTTTTT CASSYLAGELFF
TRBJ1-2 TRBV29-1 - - TGCAGCGACCGGACAGCCAGCTATGGCTACACCTTC CSDRTASYGYTF
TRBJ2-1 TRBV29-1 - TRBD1 TGCAGCGCCACCAGGACAGGGTCCAATGAGCAGTTCTTC CSATRTGSNEQFF
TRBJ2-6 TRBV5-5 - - TGTGCCAGCAGCCTCGACAGGTTCTCTGGGGCCAACGTCCTGACTTTC CASSLDRFSGANVLTF
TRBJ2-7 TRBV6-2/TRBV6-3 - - TGTGCCAGCAGTTACCCGCGGGACAGCGGCTCCTACGAGCAGTACTTC CASSYPRDSGSYEQYF
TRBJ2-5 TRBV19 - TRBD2 TGTGCCAGTAGCTCCCCGGGACTAGCAGCGTATCGGGAGACCCAGTACTTC CASSSPGLAAYRETQYF
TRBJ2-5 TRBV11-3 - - TGTGCCAGCAGCTTAGGAGTTTTAGCGGCCCAAGAGACCCAGTACTTC CASSLGVLAAQETQYF
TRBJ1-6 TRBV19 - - TGTGCCAGTAGTATAGGAACAGGGTCGTTCGATAATTCACCCCTCCACTTT CASSIGTGSFDNSPLHF
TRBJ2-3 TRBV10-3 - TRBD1 TGTGCCATCAGTGGGACAGGGGTTCCAGATACGCAGTATTTT CAISGTGVPDTQYF
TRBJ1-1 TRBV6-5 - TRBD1 TGTGCCAGCAGTTACTCCGGGACAGGGGCCACTGAAGCTTTCTTT CASSYSGTGATEAFF
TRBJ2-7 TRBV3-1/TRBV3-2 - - TGTGCCAGCAGCCAACCGGGGACACAATTATACGAGCAGTACTTC CASSQPGTQLYEQYF
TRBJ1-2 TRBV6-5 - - TGTGCCAGCAGGCCCCCCGGAGCAGGGAGGGACGGCTACACCTTC CASRPPGAGRDGYTF
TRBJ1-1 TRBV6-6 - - TGTGCCAGCAGCTCATTGTGGGGGGCCACTGAAGCTTTCTTT CASSSLWGATEAFF
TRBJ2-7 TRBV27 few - TGTGCCAGCAGCTATACAGGTACGGAGCAGTACTTC CASSYTGTEQYF
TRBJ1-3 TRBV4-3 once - TGCGCCAGCAGCCTTACGGTGACCTCTGGAAACACCATATATTTT CASSLTVTSGNTIYF
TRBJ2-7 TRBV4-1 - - TGCGCCAGCAGCCAAGGACTATCCTACGAGCAGTACTTC CASSQGLSYEQYF
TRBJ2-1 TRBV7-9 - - TGTGCCAGCAGCCCCTGGAGCGGACTACACAATGAGCAGTTCTTC CASSPWSGLHNEQFF
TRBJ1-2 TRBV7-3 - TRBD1 TGTGCCAGCAGCCCCCTCGCTCCCGACAGGGCCTATGGCTACACCTTC CASSPLAPDRAYGYTF
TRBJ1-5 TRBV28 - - TGTGCCAGCAGTCGCCCGGGGGATAGTCAGCCCCAGCATTTT CASSRPGDSQPQHF